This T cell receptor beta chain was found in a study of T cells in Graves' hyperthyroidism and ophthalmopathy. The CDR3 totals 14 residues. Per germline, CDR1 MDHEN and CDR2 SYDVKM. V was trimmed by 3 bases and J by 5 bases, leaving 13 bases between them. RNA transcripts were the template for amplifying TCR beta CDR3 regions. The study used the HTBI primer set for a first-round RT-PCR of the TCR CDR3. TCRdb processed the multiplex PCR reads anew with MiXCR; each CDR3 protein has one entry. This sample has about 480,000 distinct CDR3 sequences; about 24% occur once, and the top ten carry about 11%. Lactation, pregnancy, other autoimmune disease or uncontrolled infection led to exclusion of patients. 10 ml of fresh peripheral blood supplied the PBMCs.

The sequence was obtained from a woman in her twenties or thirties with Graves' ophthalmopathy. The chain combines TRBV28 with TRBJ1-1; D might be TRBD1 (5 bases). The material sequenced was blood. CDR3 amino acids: CASSFVTVATEAFF. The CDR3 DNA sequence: TGTGCCAGCAGTTTTGTGACAGTTGCGACTGAAGCTTTCTTT.